The 3 T cell receptor beta chains below all came from one sample that was sequenced in a study of T-cell reconstitution after alpha-beta-depleted transplantation in children. Preparation of the TCRbeta library was carried out with unique molecular identifiers. TCRdb re-derived calls from the PCR reads in MiXCR, one entry per CDR3 protein. The data hold hundreds of thousands of distinct CDR3 sequences, with 13% observed a single time. This material consisted of PBMCs, taken from the stem cell graft. These receptors were collected from a human donor who donated a stem cell graft to a child with Fanconi anemia.

This clonotype has just a few counts. Relative to the germline gene, one junction end is altered; a read error may explain this. The CDR3 DNA reads TGTGCCAGCAGTTCCACAGGGGTTCTGCTCTTT. It yields the protein CASSSTGVLLF. This chain joins TRBV12-3 or TRBV12-4 and TRBJ1-1; 7 positions agree with TRBD1. The CDR3 spans 11 residues.

This clonotype was observed a handful of times. This chain joins TRBV6-1 and TRBJ1-5; D not resolved. Germline-derived CDR1 and CDR2 are MNHNS and SASEGT. CDR3 length equals 15 residues. V shed 8 bases and J shed 1 base, with 15 bases lying between them. CDR3 DNA sequence: TGTGCCAGCTTAGTAGGGTCTATCAGCAATCAGCCCCAGCATTTT. This sequence encodes CASLVGSISNQPQHF.

This clonotype has ten or more counts. This chain joins TRBV10-3 and TRBJ2-2; weak D call: TRBD1 (5 bases). V lost 6 bases, J lost 0 bases, and 17 bases lay in between. CDR1 ENHRY and CDR2 SYGVKD come from the germline V gene. The CDR3 loop spans 17 amino acids. CDR3 DNA sequence: TGTGCCATCAGCTTGTCCCTAGGGGTCACGAACACCGGGGAGCTGTTTTTT. Its translation is CAISLSLGVTNTGELFF.